One sample yielded the 23 T cell receptor beta chains listed below, sequenced in a study of siplizumab effects on memory and regulatory T cells. TCRdb keeps only in-frame clones here, not all; method: immunoSEQ multiplex PCR. Of 100,000 or so clones listed, 85% to 95% are singletons. The sequenced material came from non-Treg CD4+ T cells sorted from blood. These receptors were collected from a human donor in good health.

The table lists this clone with a count of one. The chain links TRBV18 to TRBJ2-5; 9 bases agree with TRBD1. Germline-derived CDR1 and CDR2 are KGHSH and LQKENI. The CDR3 has 15 residues. V shed 3 bases, J shed 4 bases, and the junction held 6 bases outside the gene matches. CDR3 sequence: CASSPRDREGETQYF. In DNA form, the CDR3 reads TGTGCCAGCTCACCCAGGGACAGGGAGGGAGAGACCCAGTACTTC.

The chain is built from TRBV19 and TRBJ1-4; 7 bases are a match to TRBD1. Germline CDR1 reads LNHDA; CDR2 reads SQIVND (reference sequence). V lost 9 bases to trimming and J lost 8 bases; unmatched junction nucleotides: 15. The CDR3 has 15 amino acids. Here the CDR3 DNA reads TGTGCCAGCCGGCACAGACAGGGACGCGGGGAAAAACTGTTTTTT. As protein: CASRHRQGRGEKLFF. The full variable domain, with the rest looked up from reference TRBV19 and TRBJ1-4, is DGGITQSPKYLFRKEGQNVTLSCEQNLNHDAMYWYRQDPGQGLRLIYYSQIVNDFQKGDIAEGYSVSREKKESFPLTVTSAQKNPTAFYLCASRHRQGRGEKLFFGSGTQLSVL.

J is TRBJ2-7 and V is TRBV11-3, with 13 bases aligning to TRBD2. CDR3 length: 16 amino acids. Germline-derived CDR1 and CDR2 are SGHNT and YENEEA. Trimming at V came to 5 bases and at J to 5 bases, leaving 9 bases not matched to a gene. CDR3 nucleotide sequence: TGTGCCAGCAGCCCCGGACTAGCGGGAGCTCTCGACGAGCAGTACTTC. Its protein is CASSPGLAGALDEQYF.

V is TRBV6-6 and J is TRBJ2-5; D is ambiguous. Trimming cost V 6 bases and J 1 base, with 9 bases left between them. CDR1 is MNHNY and CDR2 is SVGAGI in the germline V gene (reference sequence). The CDR3 consists of 13 residues. CDR3 loop: CASSIFSQETQYF. The CDR3, as DNA: TGTGCCAGCAGCATATTCTCCCAAGAGACCCAGTACTTC.

A note on this clone: Other nucleotide sequences from this sample produce the same CDR3. The chain couples TRBV7-2 to TRBJ2-7; D is ambiguous. Germline assignment: CDR1 SGHTA and CDR2 FQGNSA. V lost 0 bases, J lost 4 bases, and 4 bases lay in between. CDR3 length: 12 amino acids. The chain's CDR3 is CASSLADYEQYF. The CDR3 bases are TGTGCCAGCAGCTTAGCAGATTACGAGCAGTACTTC.

The chain is built from TRBV5-1 and TRBJ2-1, with D perhaps matching TRBD2 (6 bases). There are 15 residues in the CDR3. Deletions cut 3 bases from V and 5 bases from J, with 15 bases between. Germline V lookup: CDR1 SGHRS, CDR2 YFSETQ. CDR3 region: CASSSLRASDNEQFF. CDR3 nucleotides: TGCGCCAGCAGCTCGTTGAGGGCTAGCGACAATGAGCAGTTCTTC.

The table lists this clone with a count of one. The rearrangement joins TRBV10-3 to TRBJ2-1; D is perhaps TRBD1 (5 bases). CDR3 size: 17 residues. V gave up 2 bases and J gave up 5 bases, with 19 bases separating them. Germline V CDR1 and CDR2: ENHRY, SYGVKD. This CDR3 is CAISERGESTQNNEQFF. Here the CDR3 DNA reads TGTGCCATCAGTGAGAGGGGTGAGAGCACCCAGAACAATGAGCAGTTCTTC.

V usage is TRBV14 and J usage is TRBJ1-2, with a weak D call TRBD1 (6 bases). V lost 8 bases, J lost 5 bases, and 12 bases lay in between. Germline CDR1 SGHDN, CDR2 FVKESK. The CDR3 spans 12 residues. CDR3 loop: CASGRGGYGYTF. CDR3 sequence (DNA): TGTGCCAGCGGAAGGGGGGGATATGGCTACACCTTC.

The gene calls are TRBV4-1 and TRBJ1-5; a possible D gene is TRBD1 (5 bases). This CDR3 is 17 amino acids long. CDR1 MGHRA and CDR2 YSYEKL come from the germline V gene. Trimming removed 3 bases from V and 2 bases from J, with 17 bases in between. The CDR3 is CASSHPPRGVGNQPQHF. Here the CDR3 DNA reads TGCGCCAGCAGCCACCCACCAAGGGGAGTGGGCAATCAGCCCCAGCATTTT.

CDR3 amino acids: CAWSVRVSTDTQYF. CDR3 sequence (DNA): TGTGCCTGGAGTGTAAGGGTTAGCACAGATACGCAGTATTTT. The genes are TRBV30 and TRBJ2-3; no firm D call. Per the germline V gene, CDR1 is GTSNPN and CDR2 is SVGIG (reference sequence). V lost 0 bases and J lost 0, with 7 bases in between. The CDR3 runs 14 residues.

The J gene is TRBJ1-1, the V gene TRBV7-8; TRBD1 is a possible D gene (5 bases). The length of the CDR3 is 16 residues. V lost 1 base and J 3 bases, leaving 15 bases between the germline ends. The germline V gene encodes CDR1 SGHVS and CDR2 FQNEAQ. CDR3 DNA sequence: TGTGCCAGCAGCTTAGGTCTACTGGGGCTGGACACTGAAGCTTTCTTT. Its translation: CASSLGLLGLDTEAFF.

This chain links TRBV7-2 with TRBJ2-3; 9 bases fit TRBD2. Unmatched junction bases numbered 7, after V lost 3 bases and J lost 0 bases. This CDR3 is built from 17 residues. Germline V gives CDR1 SGHTA, CDR2 FQGNSA. CDR3 amino acids: CASSFLTSGASTDTQYF. CDR3 nucleotide sequence: TGTGCCAGCAGCTTCCTGACTAGCGGAGCTAGCACAGATACGCAGTATTTT.

This rearrangement joins TRBV27 to TRBJ1-1; 7 bases align to TRBD1. There are 14 residues in the CDR3. V dropped 8 bases and J dropped 0; count of bases not matched to a gene: 6. Germline V lookup: CDR1 MNHEY, CDR2 SMNVEV (reference sequence). CDR3: CASREGAMNTEAFF. The DNA of the CDR3 is TGTGCCAGCCGTGAGGGGGCCATGAACACTGAAGCTTTCTTT.

The CDR3, as DNA: TGTGCCAGCAGGGACAGGGACCAGGGGGAGCAGTACTTC. Translation gives CASRDRDQGEQYF. The gene calls are TRBV2 and TRBJ2-7; TRBD1 agrees at 8 bases. This CDR3 spans 13 amino acids. CDR1 is SNHLY and CDR2 is FYNNEI in the germline V gene. V lost 6 bases and J lost 7; bases outside the gene matches: 8.

CDR3 bases: TGTGCCAGCAGTCAACGATCCGGGACAGGGACCTATGGCTACACCTTC. Translated, it gives CASSQRSGTGTYGYTF. The rearrangement links TRBV7-2 to TRBJ1-2; 9 nucleotides line up with TRBD1. V lost 6 bases to trimming and J lost 4 bases; unmatched junction nucleotides: 12. This CDR3 has 16 amino acids. The germline gives CDR1 SGHTA, CDR2 FQGNSA.

The rearrangement uses TRBV28 and TRBJ2-2, with a tentative D call TRBD2 (5 bases). The CDR3 consists of 14 residues. The V gene lost 3 bases and the J gene lost 6 bases, with 11 bases spanning the gap. CDR1 is MDHEN and CDR2 is SYDVKM in the germline V gene. CDR3 sequence (DNA): TGTGCCAGCAGTTTCGCTGGGAGACCCGGGGAGCTGTTTTTT. Its protein is CASSFAGRPGELFF.

V usage is TRBV19 and J usage is TRBJ2-1; D gene uncertain. Germline V CDR1 and CDR2: LNHDA, SQIVND (reference sequence). Trimming pared 7 bases from V and 0 bases from J, leaving 7 bases between. The CDR3 extends over 13 amino acids. In DNA, the CDR3 is TGTGCCAGTAAGTCAAGCTCCTACAATGAGCAGTTCTTC. It specifies CASKSSSYNEQFF.

The J gene is TRBJ1-1, the V gene TRBV15; no definite D call. The CDR3 is made up of 13 amino acids. Per the germline V gene, CDR1 is LNHNV and CDR2 is YYDKDF (reference sequence). V shed 1 base and J shed 5 bases, with 8 bases lying between them. The CDR3 DNA reads as TGTGCCACCAGCAGAGGTCAGAAGACTGAAGCTTTCTTT. Protein product: CATSRGQKTEAFF.

This clone has a handful of counts. The rearrangement joins TRBV6-1 to TRBJ2-7; 10 nucleotides line up with TRBD1. CDR3 length equals 14 residues. The germline V gene has CDR1 MNHNS and CDR2 SASEGT. Losses at the gene ends were 6 bases for V and 4 bases for J; bases not matched to a gene: 6. CDR3 in DNA: TGTGCCAGCAGCCCCGACAGGGGGCTATACGAGCAGTACTTC. Translation gives CASSPDRGLYEQYF.

This chain links TRBV9 with TRBJ2-3; 10 nucleotides agree with TRBD1. The germline V gene has CDR1 SGDLS and CDR2 YYNGEE. Trimming at V came to 3 bases and at J to 4 bases, leaving 5 bases not matched to a gene. This CDR3 has 15 residues. The CDR3 DNA reads as TGTGCCAGCAGCGGATGGGACAGGGGAGCAGATACGCAGTATTTT. Protein sequence: CASSGWDRGADTQYF.

The CDR3 reads CASSLLAGENEQFF. In DNA, the CDR3 is TGTGCCAGCAGCTTATTGGCGGGGGAAAATGAGCAGTTCTTC. J is TRBJ2-1 and V is TRBV7-9; 7 bases match TRBD2. This CDR3 region has 14 residues. Germline assignment: CDR1 SEHNR and CDR2 FQNEAQ (reference sequence). V was pared by 2 bases and J by 7 bases, with 5 bases of the junction left unmatched. Full variable domain (outside the CDR3, taken from reference TRBV7-9 and TRBJ2-1): DTGVSQNPRHKITKRGQNVTFRCDPISEHNRLYWYRQTLGQGPEFLTYFQNEAQLEKSRLLSDRFSAERPKGSFSTLEIQRTEQGDSAMYLCASSLLAGENEQFFGPGTRLTVL.

This rearrangement joins TRBV14 to TRBJ2-5; D uncertain. Trimming took off 5 bases at V and 7 bases at J, with 8 bases between the two ends. There are 11 residues in the CDR3. The germline V gene has CDR1 SGHDN and CDR2 FVKESK. CDR3 DNA: TGTGCCAGCAGCGTTACGGGGACCCAGTACTTC. Protein product: CASSVTGTQYF.

The chain uses TRBV19 and TRBJ2-1; 10 bases are shared with TRBD1. The CDR3 is 14 amino acids. CDR1 is LNHDA and CDR2 is SQIVND in the germline V gene (reference sequence). V dropped 7 bases and J dropped 9; count of bases not matched to a gene: 9. In DNA form, the CDR3 reads TGTGCCAGTATGGGGGGGACAGGGGTCGGTGAGCAGTTCTTC. It yields the protein CASMGGTGVGEQFF.